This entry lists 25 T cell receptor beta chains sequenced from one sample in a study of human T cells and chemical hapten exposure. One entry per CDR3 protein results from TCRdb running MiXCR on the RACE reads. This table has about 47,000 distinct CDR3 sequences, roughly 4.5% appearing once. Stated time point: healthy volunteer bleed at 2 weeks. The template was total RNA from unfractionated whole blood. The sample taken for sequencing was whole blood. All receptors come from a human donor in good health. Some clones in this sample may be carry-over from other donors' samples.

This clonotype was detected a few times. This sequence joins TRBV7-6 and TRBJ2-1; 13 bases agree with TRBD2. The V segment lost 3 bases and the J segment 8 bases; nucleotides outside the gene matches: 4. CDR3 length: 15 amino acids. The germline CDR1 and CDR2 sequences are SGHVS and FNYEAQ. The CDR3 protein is CASSFRLAGGHEQFF. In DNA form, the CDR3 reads TGTGCCAGCAGCTTCCGACTAGCGGGAGGTCATGAGCAGTTCTTC.

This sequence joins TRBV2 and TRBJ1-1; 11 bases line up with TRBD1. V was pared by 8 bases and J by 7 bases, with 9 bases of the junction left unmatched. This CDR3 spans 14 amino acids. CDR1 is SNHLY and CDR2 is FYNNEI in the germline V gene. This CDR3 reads CASVTGTGGFEAFF. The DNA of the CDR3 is TGTGCCAGCGTGACCGGGACAGGGGGTTTTGAAGCTTTCTTT.

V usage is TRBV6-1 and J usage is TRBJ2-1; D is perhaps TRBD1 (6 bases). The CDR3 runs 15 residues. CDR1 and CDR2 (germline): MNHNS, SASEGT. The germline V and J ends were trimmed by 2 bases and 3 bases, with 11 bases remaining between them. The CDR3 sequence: CASSELSRGYNEQFF. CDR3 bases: TGTGCCAGCAGTGAATTGAGCAGGGGCTACAATGAGCAGTTCTTC.

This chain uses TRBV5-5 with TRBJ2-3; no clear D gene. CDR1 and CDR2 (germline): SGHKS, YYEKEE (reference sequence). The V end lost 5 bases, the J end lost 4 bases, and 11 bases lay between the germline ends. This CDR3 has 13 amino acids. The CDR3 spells CASRVVSPDTQYF. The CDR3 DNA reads TGTGCCAGCAGGGTGGTCAGCCCAGATACGCAGTATTTT.

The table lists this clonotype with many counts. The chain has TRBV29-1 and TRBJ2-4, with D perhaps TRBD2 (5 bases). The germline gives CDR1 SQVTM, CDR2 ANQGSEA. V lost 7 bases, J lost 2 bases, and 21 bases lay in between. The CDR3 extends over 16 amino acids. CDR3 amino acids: CSDAGRVRPSKNIQYF. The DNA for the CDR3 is TGCAGCGACGCTGGGCGGGTTCGACCGTCCAAAAACATTCAGTACTTC.

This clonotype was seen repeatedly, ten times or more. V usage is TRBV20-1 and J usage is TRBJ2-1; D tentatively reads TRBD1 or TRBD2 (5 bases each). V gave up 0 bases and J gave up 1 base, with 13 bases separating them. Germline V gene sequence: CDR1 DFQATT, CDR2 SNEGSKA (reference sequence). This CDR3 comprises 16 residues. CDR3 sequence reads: CSARDLGRASYNEQFF. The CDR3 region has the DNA TGCAGTGCTAGAGATCTGGGGCGGGCTTCCTACAATGAGCAGTTCTTC.

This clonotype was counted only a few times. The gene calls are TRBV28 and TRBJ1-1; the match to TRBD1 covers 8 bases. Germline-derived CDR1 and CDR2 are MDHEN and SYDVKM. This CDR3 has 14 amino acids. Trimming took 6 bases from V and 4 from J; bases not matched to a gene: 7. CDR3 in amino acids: CASRLSDRVTEAFF. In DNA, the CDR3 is TGTGCCAGCAGGCTGTCGGACAGGGTCACTGAAGCTTTCTTT. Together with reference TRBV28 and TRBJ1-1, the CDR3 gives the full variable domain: DVKVTQSSRYLVKRTGEKVFLECVQDMDHENMFWYRQDPGLGLRLIYFSYDVKMKEKGDIPEGYSVSREKKERFSLILESASTNQTSMYLCASRLSDRVTEAFFGQGTRLTVV.

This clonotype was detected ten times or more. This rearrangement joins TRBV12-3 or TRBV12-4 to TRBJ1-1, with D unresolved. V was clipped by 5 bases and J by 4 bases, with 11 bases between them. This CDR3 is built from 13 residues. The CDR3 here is CASSLTAGTEAFF. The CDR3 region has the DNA TGTGCCAGCAGTCTCACGGCCGGCACTGAAGCTTTCTTT.

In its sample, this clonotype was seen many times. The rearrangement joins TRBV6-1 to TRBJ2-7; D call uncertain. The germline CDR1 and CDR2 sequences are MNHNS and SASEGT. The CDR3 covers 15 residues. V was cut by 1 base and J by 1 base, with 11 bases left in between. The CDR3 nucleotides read TGTGCCAGCAGTGAAGAGGTCCCACCGTCCTACGAGCAGTACTTC. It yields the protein CASSEEVPPSYEQYF.

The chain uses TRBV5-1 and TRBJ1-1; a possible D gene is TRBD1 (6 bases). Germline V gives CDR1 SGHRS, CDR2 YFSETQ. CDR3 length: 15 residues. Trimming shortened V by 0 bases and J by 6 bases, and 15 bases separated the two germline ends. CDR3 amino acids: CASSLEGGSMAEAFF. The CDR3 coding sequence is TGCGCCAGCAGCTTGGAAGGGGGGAGTATGGCTGAAGCTTTCTTT.

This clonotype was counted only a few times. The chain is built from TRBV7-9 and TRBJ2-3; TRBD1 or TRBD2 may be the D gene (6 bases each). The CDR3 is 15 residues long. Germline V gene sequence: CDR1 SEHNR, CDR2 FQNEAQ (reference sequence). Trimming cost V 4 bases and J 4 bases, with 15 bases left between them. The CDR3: CASSSSGAGSDTQYF. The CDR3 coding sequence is TGTGCCAGCAGCTCATCAGGGGCGGGATCAGATACGCAGTATTTT.

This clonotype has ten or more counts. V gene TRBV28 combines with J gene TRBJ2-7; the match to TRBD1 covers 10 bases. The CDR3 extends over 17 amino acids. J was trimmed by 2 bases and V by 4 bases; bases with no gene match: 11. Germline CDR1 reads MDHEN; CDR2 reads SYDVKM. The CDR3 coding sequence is TGTGCCAGCAGTTCGACAGGGGGCGCAGGACCCCCCTACGAGCAGTACTTC. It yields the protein CASSSTGGAGPPYEQYF. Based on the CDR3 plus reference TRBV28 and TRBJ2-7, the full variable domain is DVKVTQSSRYLVKRTGEKVFLECVQDMDHENMFWYRQDPGLGLRLIYFSYDVKMKEKGDIPEGYSVSREKKERFSLILESASTNQTSMYLCASSSTGGAGPPYEQYFGPGTRLTVT.

CDR3 sequence reads: CASSGEGPGTDTQYF. CDR3 DNA sequence: TGTGCCAGCAGTGGGGAGGGACCGGGCACAGATACGCAGTATTTT. V usage is TRBV12-3 or TRBV12-4 and J usage is TRBJ2-3; 7 nucleotides line up with TRBD2. The CDR3 consists of 15 residues. Trimming removed 5 bases from V and 1 base from J; junction bases left unmatched: 6.

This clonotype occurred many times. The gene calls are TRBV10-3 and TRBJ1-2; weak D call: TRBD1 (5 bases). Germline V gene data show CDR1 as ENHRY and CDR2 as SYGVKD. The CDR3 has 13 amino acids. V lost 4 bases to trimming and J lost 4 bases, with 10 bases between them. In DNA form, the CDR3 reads TGTGCCATCAGTGTGGGCGGGGGCTATGGCTACACCTTC. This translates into CAISVGGGYGYTF.

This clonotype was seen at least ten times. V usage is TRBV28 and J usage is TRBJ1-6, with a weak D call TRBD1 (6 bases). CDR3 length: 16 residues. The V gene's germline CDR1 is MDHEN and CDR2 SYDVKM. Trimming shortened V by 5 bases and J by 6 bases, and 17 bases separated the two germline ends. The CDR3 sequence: CASSPQTGMANSPLHF. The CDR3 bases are TGTGCCAGCAGTCCTCAGACAGGAATGGCTAATTCACCCCTCCACTTT.

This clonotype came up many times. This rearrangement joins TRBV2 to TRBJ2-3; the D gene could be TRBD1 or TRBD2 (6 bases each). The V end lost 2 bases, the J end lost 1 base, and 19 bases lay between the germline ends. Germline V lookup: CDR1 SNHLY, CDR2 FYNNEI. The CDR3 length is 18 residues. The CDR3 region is CASSEQAKGGGRTDTQYF. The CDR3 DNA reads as TGTGCCAGCAGTGAACAAGCCAAAGGGGGAGGCCGCACAGATACGCAGTATTTT.

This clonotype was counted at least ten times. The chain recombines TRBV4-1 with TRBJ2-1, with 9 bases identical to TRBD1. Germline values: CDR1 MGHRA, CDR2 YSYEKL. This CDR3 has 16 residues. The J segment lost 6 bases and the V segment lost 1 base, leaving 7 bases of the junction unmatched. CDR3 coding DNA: TGCGCCAGCAGCCAAGGCCCGGGACAGGGCCCCAATGAGCAGTTCTTC. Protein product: CASSQGPGQGPNEQFF.

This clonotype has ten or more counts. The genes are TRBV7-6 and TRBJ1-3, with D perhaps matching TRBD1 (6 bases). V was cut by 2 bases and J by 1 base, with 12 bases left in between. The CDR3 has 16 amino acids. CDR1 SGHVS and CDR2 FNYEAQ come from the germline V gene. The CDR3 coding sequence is TGTGCCAGCAGCTTATTAAACAGGGTATCTGGAAACACCATATATTTT. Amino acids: CASSLLNRVSGNTIYF.

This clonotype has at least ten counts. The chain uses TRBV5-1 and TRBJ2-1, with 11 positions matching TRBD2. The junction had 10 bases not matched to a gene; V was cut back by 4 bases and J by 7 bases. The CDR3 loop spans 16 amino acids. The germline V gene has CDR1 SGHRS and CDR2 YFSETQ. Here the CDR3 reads CASSPGGSGRENEQFF. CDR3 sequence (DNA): TGCGCCAGCAGCCCGGGGGGTAGCGGGAGGGAAAATGAGCAGTTCTTC. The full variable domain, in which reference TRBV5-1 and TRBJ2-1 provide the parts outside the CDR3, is KAGVTQTPRYLIKTRGQQVTLSCSPISGHRSVSWYQQTPGQGLQFLFEYFSETQRNKGNFPGRFSGRQFSNSRSEMNVSTLELGDSALYLCASSPGGSGRENEQFFGPGTRLTVL.

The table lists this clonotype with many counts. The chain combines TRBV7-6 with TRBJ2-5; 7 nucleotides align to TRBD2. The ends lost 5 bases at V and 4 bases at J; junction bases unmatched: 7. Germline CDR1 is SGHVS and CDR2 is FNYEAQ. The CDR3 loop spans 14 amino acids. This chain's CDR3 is CASSPRRLAETQYF. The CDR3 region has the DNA TGTGCCAGCAGCCCGCGTAGACTAGCAGAGACCCAGTACTTC.

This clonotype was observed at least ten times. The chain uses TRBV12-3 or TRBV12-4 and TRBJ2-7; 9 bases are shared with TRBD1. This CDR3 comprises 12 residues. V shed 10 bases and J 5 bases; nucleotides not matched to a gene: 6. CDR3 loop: CATGQGKNEQYF. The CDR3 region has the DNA TGTGCCACCGGACAGGGGAAAAACGAGCAGTACTTC.

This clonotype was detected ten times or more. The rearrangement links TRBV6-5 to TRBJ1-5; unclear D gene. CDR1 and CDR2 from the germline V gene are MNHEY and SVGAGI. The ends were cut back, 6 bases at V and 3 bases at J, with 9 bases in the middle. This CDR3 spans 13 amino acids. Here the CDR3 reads CASRGGNNQPQHF. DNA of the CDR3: TGTGCCAGCAGAGGAGGAAACAATCAGCCCCAGCATTTT.

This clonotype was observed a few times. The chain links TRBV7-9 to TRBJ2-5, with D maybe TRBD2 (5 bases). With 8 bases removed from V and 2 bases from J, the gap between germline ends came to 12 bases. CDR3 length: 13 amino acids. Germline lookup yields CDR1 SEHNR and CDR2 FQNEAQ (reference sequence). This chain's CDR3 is CASRFSAQETQYF. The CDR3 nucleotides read TGTGCCAGCCGATTTAGCGCTCAAGAGACCCAGTACTTC.

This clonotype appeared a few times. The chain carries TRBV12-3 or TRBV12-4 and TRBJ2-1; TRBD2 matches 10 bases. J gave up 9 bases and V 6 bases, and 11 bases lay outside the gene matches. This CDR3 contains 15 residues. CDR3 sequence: CASSLAGALGGEQFF. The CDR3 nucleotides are TGTGCCAGCAGCCTAGCGGGAGCACTGGGGGGTGAGCAGTTCTTC.

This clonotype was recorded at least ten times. CDR3 bases: TGTGCCAGCAGCCAGTCATTCTCCTACAATGAGCAGTTCTTC. Protein sequence: CASSQSFSYNEQFF. The chain couples TRBV4-2 to TRBJ2-1; D ambiguous. V was shortened by 3 bases and J by 0 bases, with 6 bases between the two germline ends. CDR1 and CDR2 (germline): LGHNA, YNFKEQ. The CDR3 sequence is 14 residues long.